The rows below give T cell receptor beta chains drawn from one sample of a study of blood T cell repertoires in COVID-19. Some clones are missing from TCRdb's copy, which holds only in-frame ones; the method was immunoSEQ multiplex PCR. The table shows 300,000 to 450,000 clones, with around 84% occurring only once. Material: peripheral blood. These receptors were taken from a woman aged 18-29 years with acute or convalescent COVID-19. CDR3s include the opening cysteine and the closing phenylalanine or tryptophan. D genes are given only for firm matches. Clone size appears in some rows only: once, few, many, or a class for an expanded clone.

15	TRBV5-1	TRBJ2-5	.	once	CASSLARLMGETQYF	TGCGCCAGCAGCTTGGCCAGGCTTATGGGAGAGACCCAGTACTTC
16	TRBV4-2	TRBJ1-5	.	.	CASSQERGRGDQPQHF	TGTGCCAGCAGCCAAGAAAGGGGCAGGGGCGATCAGCCCCAGCATTTT
13	TRBV28	TRBJ1-2	.	.	CASSLAGAYGYTF	TGTGCCAGCAGTTTAGCAGGGGCCTATGGCTACACCTTC
12	TRBV3-1/TRBV3-2	TRBJ2-1	.	.	CASSQVKSEQFF	TGTGCCAGCAGCCAAGTCAAGAGTGAGCAGTTCTTC
15	TRBV9	TRBJ1-3	TRBD1	.	CASSVEGALGNTIYF	TGTGCCAGCAGCGTAGAGGGGGCGCTCGGAAACACCATATATTTT
15	TRBV7-2	TRBJ1-1	.	.	CASSLAAGRGREAFF	TGTGCCAGCAGCTTAGCGGCGGGACGGGGAAGAGAAGCTTTCTTT
14	TRBV5-6	TRBJ1-2	.	.	CASSLVQVFYGYTF	TGTGCCAGCAGCTTGGTACAGGTTTTCTATGGCTACACCTTC
16	TRBV6-5	TRBJ2-7	TRBD2	.	CASSYLLAGGPGEQYF	TGTGCCAGCAGTTATCTCCTAGCGGGAGGGCCAGGCGAGCAGTACTTC
16	TRBV11-1	TRBJ2-3	TRBD2	.	CASSLREGTSGDTQYF	TGTGCCAGCAGCTTACGGGAGGGAACTAGCGGTGATACGCAGTATTTT
19	TRBV5-1	TRBJ2-3	TRBD1	.	CASSLDGTGLITSTDTQYF	TGCGCCAGCAGCTTAGATGGGACAGGGCTGATAACTAGCACAGATACGCAGTATTTT
15	TRBV9	TRBJ2-1	TRBD2	.	CASSVTSGRAYEQFF	TGTGCCAGCAGCGTTACTAGCGGGAGGGCCTATGAGCAGTTCTTC
14	TRBV30	TRBJ2-7	TRBD1	few	CAWRNRQGADEQYF	TGTGCCTGGAGAAATCGACAGGGGGCTGACGAGCAGTACTTC
13	TRBV6-5	TRBJ2-5	TRBD2	few	CAIGTRGMGTQYF	TGTGCCATCGGGACTAGAGGGATGGGGACCCAGTACTTC
13	TRBV5-6	TRBJ1-2	TRBD1	.	CASSSTGVYGYTF	TGTGCCAGCAGCTCGACAGGGGTCTATGGCTACACCTTC
13	TRBV9	TRBJ1-2	.	.	CASSVGRVPGYTF	TGTGCCAGCAGCGTAGGCAGGGTTCCTGGCTACACCTTC
17	TRBV4-1	TRBJ2-7	TRBD2	once	CASSQDFPGLAGGWQYF	TGCGCCAGCAGCCAAGATTTTCCGGGACTAGCGGGAGGATGGCAGTACTTC
15	TRBV9	TRBJ2-1	.	.	CASSALGAPYNEQFF	TGTGCCAGCAGCGCCTTAGGGGCACCCTACAATGAGCAGTTCTTC
15	TRBV7-8	TRBJ2-7	TRBD1	.	CASSPVQGASYEQYF	TGTGCCAGCAGCCCAGTACAGGGGGCCTCCTACGAGCAGTACTTC
13	TRBV7-3	TRBJ1-1	.	.	CASSLRTEGEAFF	TGTGCCAGCAGCTTACGAACGGAGGGTGAAGCTTTCTTT